These 29 T cell receptor beta chains came from one sample sequenced in a study of blood T cell repertoires in COVID-19. Generated by immunoSEQ multiplex PCR, the TCRdb table keeps only in-frame clones and is missing some. The sample gives 120,000 or so clones, under 80% of which show up once; 2.3% is in the top ten. The sequenced sample consisted of peripheral blood. The receptor set was obtained from a man aged 70 or older with acute or convalescent COVID-19.

The chain joins TRBV18 to TRBJ2-3, with TRBD1 identical over 7 bases. The CDR3 extends over 15 amino acids. Per germline, CDR1 KGHSH and CDR2 LQKENI. V lost 0 bases and J lost 4; bases outside the gene matches: 4. CDR3 nucleotides: TGTGCCAGCTCACCACCGGGCAGGGGGTCAGATACGCAGTATTTT. Encoded protein: CASSPPGRGSDTQYF.

This clone was recorded a few times. V usage is TRBV30 and J usage is TRBJ1-2, with D possibly matching TRBD1 (5 bases). This CDR3 has 12 residues. V lost 1 base and J 5 bases, leaving 8 bases between the germline ends. Per germline, CDR1 GTSNPN and CDR2 SVGIG (reference sequence). The CDR3 nucleotides are TGTGCCTGGAGTGCGGGGGTGTATGGCTACACCTTC. This translates into CAWSAGVYGYTF.

The chain combines TRBV2 with TRBJ1-1; D possibly corresponds to TRBD1 (5 bases). This CDR3 spans 14 amino acids. V was clipped by 2 bases and J by 7 bases, with 14 bases between them. The V gene's germline CDR1 is SNHLY and CDR2 FYNNEI. The CDR3 spells CASSEQGTLGEAFF. The CDR3, as DNA: TGTGCCAGCAGTGAACAGGGAACACTGGGTGAAGCTTTCTTT.

The chain combines TRBV5-4 with TRBJ2-3; TRBD2 agrees at 10 bases. V was pared by 5 bases and J by 6 bases, with 12 bases of the junction left unmatched. Looked up from germline, CDR1 is SGHNT and CDR2 is YYREEE (reference sequence). This CDR3 comprises 16 residues. The CDR3 loop is CASSPTSGALLDTQYF. The CDR3 DNA is TGTGCCAGCAGTCCAACTAGCGGGGCTCTTCTTGATACGCAGTATTTT.

This clone is a singleton in its sample. The chain couples TRBV2 to TRBJ2-2; 12 bases agree with TRBD2. Germline values: CDR1 SNHLY, CDR2 FYNNEI. V lost 5 bases, J lost 4 bases, and 8 bases stayed unmatched. The CDR3 consists of 17 residues. The CDR3 loop reads CASSSYLAGGRTGELFF. The CDR3 DNA is TGTGCCAGCAGTTCTTACCTAGCGGGGGGGCGCACCGGGGAGCTGTTTTTT.

The table lists this clone with a few counts. The chain joins TRBV7-3 to TRBJ2-3, with 7 bases lining up with TRBD2. Trimming took 8 bases from V and 3 from J; bases not matched to a gene: 11. The germline CDR1 and CDR2 sequences are SGHTA and FQGTGA. The CDR3 consists of 15 residues. The CDR3 DNA reads TGTGCCAGCGGTGATAGCGGGCGCCCAACAGATACGCAGTATTTT. It is translated as CASGDSGRPTDTQYF.

The V and J genes are TRBV19 and TRBJ1-6, with 8 bases matching TRBD1. This CDR3 is 14 amino acids long. In germline, CDR1 is LNHDA, CDR2 SQIVND (reference sequence). The trim removed 6 bases at V and 5 bases at J, leaving 3 bases unmatched. DNA for the CDR3: TGTGCCAGTAGGGACAGGGCCAATAATTCACCCCTCCACTTT. It encodes CASRDRANNSPLHF. Combining the CDR3 with reference TRBV19 and TRBJ1-6 gives the whole variable domain DGGITQSPKYLFRKEGQNVTLSCEQNLNHDAMYWYRQDPGQGLRLIYYSQIVNDFQKGDIAEGYSVSREKKESFPLTVTSAQKNPTAFYLCASRDRANNSPLHFGNGTRLTVT.

J is TRBJ2-7 and V is TRBV6-6; 8 nucleotides match TRBD1. Trimming took 9 bases from V and 0 from J; bases not matched to a gene: 13. The CDR3 is made up of 16 amino acids. The germline V gene has CDR1 MNHNY and CDR2 SVGAGI (reference sequence). The CDR3 sequence is CARPRRLGQVSYEQYF. Here the CDR3 DNA reads TGTGCCAGACCCAGACGATTGGGACAGGTCTCCTACGAGCAGTACTTC.

The chain employs TRBV9 and TRBJ2-7; 7 bases map to TRBD1. This CDR3 spans 16 amino acids. J was trimmed by 4 bases and V by 3 bases; bases with no gene match: 13. The germline V gene encodes CDR1 SGDLS and CDR2 YYNGEE. CDR3 in DNA: TGTGCCAGCAGCGGACGGAGTGAGACAGGGCCTTACGAGCAGTACTTC. It translates to CASSGRSETGPYEQYF.

The chain joins TRBV29-1 to TRBJ1-3; D remains ambiguous. Germline-derived CDR1 and CDR2 are SQVTM and ANQGSEA. The CDR3 consists of 13 residues. V lost 4 bases and J 0 bases, leaving 7 bases between the germline ends. Written as DNA, the CDR3 is TGCAGCGTTGGCCGGGGCTCTGGAAACACCATATATTTT. It translates to CSVGRGSGNTIYF.

This clone was seen more than once but under ten times. The chain has TRBV10-1 and TRBJ1-1; no clear D. Germline CDR1 is WNHNN and CDR2 is SYGVQD (reference sequence). V lost 4 bases and J lost 6, with 15 bases in between. The CDR3 is made up of 14 amino acids. The CDR3 loop reads CASSAPGSRSEAFF. CDR3 sequence (DNA): TGCGCCAGCAGTGCCCCGGGGTCCAGGTCTGAAGCTTTCTTT.

This clone was seen only a few times. This chain uses TRBV27 with TRBJ1-1, with D perhaps TRBD1 (6 bases). This CDR3 spans 11 amino acids. The germline V and J ends were trimmed by 9 bases and 7 bases, with 12 bases remaining between them. The germline CDR1 and CDR2 sequences are MNHEY and SMNVEV (reference sequence). The CDR3 loop reads CASRTAGEAFF. The CDR3 DNA follows: TGTGCCAGTAGGACAGCCGGTGAAGCTTTCTTT.

The gene calls are TRBV9 and TRBJ2-3; maybe TRBD2 (7 bases). This CDR3 region has 15 residues. Trimming stripped 0 bases from V and 4 bases from J, with 12 bases between. Germline V gene data show CDR1 as SGDLS and CDR2 as YYNGEE. The CDR3 is CASSVGGGRADTQYF. CDR3 nucleotides: TGTGCCAGCAGCGTAGGGGGGGGCAGGGCAGATACGCAGTATTTT. Variable domain in full (rest from reference TRBV9 and TRBJ2-3): DSGVTQTPKHLITATGQRVTLRCSPRSGDLSVYWYQQSLDQGLQFLIQYYNGEERAKGNILERFSAQQFPDLHSELNLSSLELGDSALYFCASSVGGGRADTQYFGPGTRLTVL.

This chain connects TRBV15 to TRBJ2-7; D gene unclear. CDR3 length: 12 residues. V was cut by 5 bases and J by 3 bases, with 8 bases left in between. The germline gives CDR1 LNHNV, CDR2 YYDKDF (reference sequence). This chain's CDR3 is CATSRTYYEQYF. CDR3 coding DNA: TGTGCCACCAGCCGTACCTACTACGAGCAGTACTTC.

V and J are TRBV5-1 and TRBJ2-7, with TRBD1 identical over 8 bases. The V gene end was trimmed by 6 bases and the J gene end by 4 bases; junction bases not matched to a gene: 9. The CDR3 is 14 residues long. The V gene's germline CDR1 is SGHRS and CDR2 YFSETQ. This CDR3 is CASNPGQGVYEQYF. The CDR3 nucleotides are TGCGCCAGCAACCCTGGACAGGGAGTATACGAGCAGTACTTC.

This clone was seen only once. This sequence joins TRBV19 and TRBJ1-2, with TRBD1 matching over 9 bases. With 6 bases clipped from V and 3 bases from J, the junction kept 8 bases outside the gene matches. From germline, CDR1 is LNHDA and CDR2 SQIVND (reference sequence). This CDR3 has 15 residues. DNA for the CDR3: TGTGCCAGTAGAAACACAGGGGGCGCGGACTATGGCTACACCTTC. Encoded protein: CASRNTGGADYGYTF.

DNA of the CDR3: TGTGCCAGCAGCGGCGCAGGGTCTTTCTCGTACGAGCAGTACTTC. Its translation: CASSGAGSFSYEQYF. This chain joins TRBV6-6 and TRBJ2-7; perhaps TRBD1 as D (5 bases). This CDR3 is built from 15 residues. Germline-derived CDR1 and CDR2 are MNHNY and SVGAGI (reference sequence). The V end was cut by 6 bases, the J end by 4 bases, with 19 bases between.

The chain is built from TRBV4-3 and TRBJ2-7, with D possibly TRBD2 on 5 matching bases. V was cut by 1 base and J by 7 bases, with 11 bases left in between. This CDR3 spans 13 amino acids. CDR1 is LGHNA and CDR2 is YSLEER in the germline V gene. CDR3 sequence reads: CASSQVRGREQYF. As DNA, the CDR3 is TGCGCCAGCAGCCAAGTACGGGGTAGGGAGCAGTACTTC.

The V call is TRBV19, the J call TRBJ1-1, with D perhaps TRBD1 (6 bases). The CDR3 extends over 14 amino acids. V was shortened by 6 bases and J by 4 bases, with 15 bases between the two germline ends. Germline values: CDR1 LNHDA, CDR2 SQIVND (reference sequence). This CDR3 is CASSRRGGATEAFF. CDR3 DNA sequence: TGTGCCAGTAGCCGGAGAGGGGGGGCCACTGAAGCTTTCTTT.

The rearrangement joins TRBV15 to TRBJ2-1; 7 bases match TRBD1. Losses at the gene ends were 6 bases for V and 6 bases for J; bases not matched to a gene: 11. There are 15 residues in the CDR3. Germline loops: CDR1 LNHNV, CDR2 YYDKDF (reference sequence). CDR3 amino acids: CATSNSGTVRNEQFF. CDR3 in DNA: TGTGCCACCAGTAACTCCGGGACAGTTCGCAATGAGCAGTTCTTC. The entire variable domain, with the rest obtained from reference TRBV15 and TRBJ2-1, is as follows: DAMVIQNPRYQVTQFGKPVTLSCSQTLNHNVMYWYQQKSSQAPKLLFHYYDKDFNNEADTPDNFQSRRPNTSFCFLDIRSPGLGDTAMYLCATSNSGTVRNEQFFGPGTRLTVL.

V usage is TRBV12-5 and J usage is TRBJ2-5, with 10 bases that match TRBD2. V lost 7 bases and J lost 5; bases outside the gene matches: 19. Germline V gene lookup returns CDR1 LGHNT and CDR2 FRNRAP. The CDR3 runs 18 residues. The CDR3 loop reads CASASRGLAGADGETQYF. DNA of the CDR3: TGTGCTAGTGCCTCTCGGGGGCTAGCGGGGGCCGATGGGGAGACCCAGTACTTC. The full variable domain, rest sourced from reference TRBV12-5 and TRBJ2-5, is DARVTQTPRHKVTEMGQEVTMRCQPILGHNTVFWYRQTMMQGLELLAYFRNRAPLDDSGMPKDRFSAEMPDATLATLKIQPSEPRDSAVYFCASASRGLAGADGETQYFGPGTRLLVL.

The chain combines TRBV12-5 with TRBJ2-4; 8 bases align to TRBD1. The CDR3 is made up of 15 amino acids. Germline V gene lookup returns CDR1 LGHNT and CDR2 FRNRAP. The trim removed 5 bases at V and 3 bases at J, leaving 6 bases unmatched. The chain's CDR3 is CASGTGQGGKNIQYF. CDR3 bases: TGTGCTAGTGGTACCGGACAGGGCGGCAAAAACATTCAGTACTTC.

The rearrangement links TRBV5-1 to TRBJ2-1, with TRBD2 matching over 8 bases. This CDR3 comprises 15 residues. The germline gives CDR1 SGHRS, CDR2 YFSETQ. After removal of 1 base from V and 8 bases from J, the junction contained 8 bases not matched to a gene. The CDR3 DNA sequence: TGCGCCAGCAGCTTGCTCGCGGGGGGAAGTGATGAGCAGTTCTTC. Translated, it gives CASSLLAGGSDEQFF.

The chain is built from TRBV14 and TRBJ2-4, with 9 bases lining up with TRBD1. The CDR3 contains 15 residues. V lost 5 bases and J lost 4; bases outside the gene matches: 6. Germline-derived CDR1 and CDR2 are SGHDN and FVKESK. The chain's CDR3 is CASSALGTGKNIQYF. CDR3 DNA sequence: TGTGCCAGCAGCGCCCTAGGGACAGGGAAAAACATTCAGTACTTC. Complete variable domain (other parts from reference TRBV14 and TRBJ2-4): EAGVTQFPSHSVIEKGQTVTLRCDPISGHDNLYWYRRVMGKEIKFLLHFVKESKQDESGMPNNRFLAERTGGTYSTLKVQPAELEDSGVYFCASSALGTGKNIQYFGAGTRLSVL.

This clone showed up just a few times. This chain connects TRBV19 to TRBJ1-2; 8 bases match TRBD1. Germline CDR1 is LNHDA and CDR2 is SQIVND (reference sequence). J gave up 3 bases and V 6 bases, and 12 bases lay outside the gene matches. This CDR3 is 16 amino acids long. CDR3 nucleotide sequence: TGTGCCAGTAGACAACTAAACCAGGGGGCGGACTATGGCTACACCTTC. Protein sequence: CASRQLNQGADYGYTF.

V gene TRBV4-2 combines with J gene TRBJ2-3; TRBD2 agrees at 12 bases. The CDR3 spans 18 residues. The germline CDR1 and CDR2 sequences are LGHNA and YNFKEQ. V shed 0 bases and J 1 base; nucleotides not matched to a gene: 5. The chain's CDR3 is CASSQESGLAGRTDTQYF. The CDR3 DNA follows: TGTGCCAGCAGCCAAGAAAGCGGACTAGCGGGGCGCACAGATACGCAGTATTTT.

This clone was picked up a small number of times. The chain employs TRBV4-2 and TRBJ2-7; 11 nucleotides line up with TRBD1. The V gene end was trimmed by 0 bases and the J gene end by 4 bases; junction bases not matched to a gene: 8. The CDR3 is made up of 17 amino acids. Germline CDR1 reads LGHNA; CDR2 reads YNFKEQ. The DNA for the CDR3 is TGTGCCAGCAGCCAAGAACTAGGGACAGGGGGGTCGTACGAGCAGTACTTC. Translated, it gives CASSQELGTGGSYEQYF.

This clone showed up just a few times. This chain joins TRBV3-1 (or the pseudogene TRBV3-2) and TRBJ1-1, with TRBD1 identical over 8 bases. V gave up 5 bases and J gave up 6 bases; unmatched junction bases: 5. The V gene's germline CDR1 is LGHDT and CDR2 YNNKEL (reference sequence). The CDR3 spans 13 residues. The CDR3 is CASSYQGAPEAFF. Here the CDR3 DNA reads TGTGCCAGCAGCTATCAGGGGGCCCCTGAAGCTTTCTTT.

The chain links TRBV6-4 to TRBJ2-3; 10 nucleotides match TRBD1. The V gene end was trimmed by 6 bases and the J gene end by 6 bases; junction bases not matched to a gene: 12. CDR3 length: 16 residues. Per the germline V gene, CDR1 is MRHNA and CDR2 is SNTAGT. The CDR3 DNA reads as TGTGCCAGCAGCACCCGACCGGGACAGGGGATGGATACGCAGTATTTT. Translated: CASSTRPGQGMDTQYF.